One T cell receptor (beta chain) is described in this entry. Its antigen remains unidentified. Library preparation used 5' RACE. The input for every TCR library was 3,500 to 4,000 ng of total RNA. For each sample, cDNA was synthesized in eight separate reactions using SMARTScribe reverse transcriptase. During cDNA synthesis, unique molecular identifiers containing a 6-nucleotide sample barcode were introduced by template switching. TCRalpha and TCRbeta cDNA was amplified in two nested PCRs of around 15 and 10 cycles, and bead purification was carried out after each PCR. Before amplification, the cDNA was both treated with uracil DNA-glycosylase and purified with the QIAquick PCR purification kit. The second PCR added Illumina TruSeq-compatible adapters along with sample-specific barcodes. Library quality and concentration were assessed using TapeStation and Qubit, and approximately 5 ng of each library was pooled. Sequencing of pooled libraries was carried out on an Illumina HiSeq2500 single-index Rapid Run using 2 x 100 bp reads and custom sequencing primers. As for the authors' bioinformatics: MiGEC version 1.2.6 was used for UMI-based consensus assembly, which corrected PCR and sequencing errors. MiXCR version 2.1.1 handled V(D)J alignment, clonotype assembly and CDR3 extraction. To normalise gene usage, clonotype sharing and MAIT/NKT TCR abundance, the top 1000, 10 000 and 20 000 clonotypes in each sample were analysed. Diversity was computed as the inverse Simpson index with the vegan R package after downsampling to 27 000 UMIs. Paired Mann-Whitney U tests were applied to discordant twin pairs, with Benjamini-Hochberg correction for multiple testing. TCRdb reprocessed the reads and provides one entry for every CDR3 protein sequence; no DNA is given. These V and J calls rely on TCRdb rather than the paper's analysis. This sample's records show 150,000 to 200,000 distinct CDR3 sequences. Clones ranked in the top ten supply 6% to 9.5% of the sample.

From each donor, a roughly 2.5 ml peripheral blood sample was collected into PAXgene tubes and stored at -80 degrees C. Total RNA was isolated from whole blood with the PAXgene blood miRNA kit on an automated QIAcube, without T cell sorting. Peripheral blood from monozygotic twin pairs, either concordant or discordant for inflammatory bowel disease, underwent deep TCRalpha and TCRbeta repertoire profiling that used unique molecular barcoding. For every twin pair, smoking habits were documented, and each individual was categorised as a current, former or never smoker. The data were taken from a study of monozygotic twins with inflammatory bowel disease (dated by TCRdb to the late 2010s). Concerning the study at large: A total of some 30 monozygotic twin pairs were included in the full study, comprising nine German pairs (four IBD-concordant, five IBD-discordant) and 19 IBD-discordant Danish pairs. Within discordant pairs, disease-associated traits were sought mainly by comparing IBD patients with their genetically identical healthy co-twins. Each individual had, on average, about 151 000 unique TCRalpha sequences and 181 000 unique TCRbeta sequences available for analysis. Overall study results and their limits: IBD patients had lower TCRbeta repertoire diversity, measured by the inverse Simpson index, than their healthy co-twins. Background noise and inter-individual variability may have been introduced into the repertoires by the differing immunosuppressive treatments among patients. The analysis was unable to tell different T cell subtypes apart. Repertoire similarity did not differ between concordant and discordant twins, which could be due to limited statistical power. Compared with healthy twins, IBD patients had fewer clonotypes in common with other individuals, a difference most pronounced in patients showing signs of disease activity. The results gave no support for a single strong signal or clonotype linked to IBD.

Sequenced input: blood. The clonotype originates from a human donor with ulcerative colitis or Crohn's disease, or a healthy co-twin of an affected twin (not recorded which).

The CDR3 region: CSARERSSLNPYEQYF. The chain couples TRBV20-1 to TRBJ2-7. The CDR3, cysteine through phenylalanine, is 16 amino acids long. Only the protein sequence is given. In the germline V gene (reference sequence), CDR1 corresponds to DFQATT and CDR2 to SNEGSKA.